Below are 3 T cell receptor beta chains sequenced from a single sample in a study of control samples from healthy donors and cancer patients. Only in-frame clones appear in the TCRdb table, and some are missing; sequencing was by immunoSEQ multiplex PCR. This sample has under 200,000 clones, with just under 95% found just once. The specimen was blood. The receptor set was obtained from a woman aged 40-49 years in good health.

The chain carries TRBV2 and TRBJ2-2, with D possibly matching TRBD2 (5 bases). The V gene lost 4 bases and the J gene lost 6 bases, with 9 bases spanning the gap. The V gene's germline CDR1 is SNHLY and CDR2 FYNNEI. The CDR3 contains 13 residues. The CDR3 spells CASSVGVAGELFF. In DNA form, the CDR3 reads TGTGCCAGCAGTGTCGGGGTAGCCGGGGAGCTGTTTTTT.

This clone has a single count. V usage is TRBV11-2 and J usage is TRBJ2-5, with a possible D match to TRBD1 (6 bases). The CDR3 has 14 residues. V was shortened by 6 bases and J by 5 bases, with 16 bases between the two germline ends. Per germline, CDR1 SGHAT and CDR2 FQNNGV. CDR3 coding DNA: TGTGCCAGCAGTGGAACAGGGACATGGGAGACCCAGTACTTC. Translated, it gives CASSGTGTWETQYF.

The chain has TRBV9 and TRBJ1-6; D is possibly TRBD1 (5 bases). V shed 6 bases and J shed 10 bases, with 17 bases lying between them. The germline CDR1 and CDR2 sequences are SGDLS and YYNGEE. The CDR3 contains 14 residues. CDR3 in amino acids: CASNGAGDSSPLHF. CDR3 nucleotides: TGTGCCAGCAATGGGGCCGGGGATTCCTCACCCCTCCACTTT.